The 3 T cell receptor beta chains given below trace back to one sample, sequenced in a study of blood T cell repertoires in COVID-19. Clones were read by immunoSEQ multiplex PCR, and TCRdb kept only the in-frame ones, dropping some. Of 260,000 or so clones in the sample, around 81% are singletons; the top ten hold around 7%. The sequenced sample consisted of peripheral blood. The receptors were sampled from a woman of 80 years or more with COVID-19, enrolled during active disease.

The CDR3 here is CASSLGGTGNEQFF. CDR3 in DNA: TGCGCCAGCAGCTTGGGTGGGACAGGGAATGAGCAGTTCTTC. The V gene is TRBV5-1, the J gene TRBJ2-1; TRBD1 agrees at 9 bases. Germline CDR1 SGHRS, CDR2 YFSETQ. This CDR3 spans 14 amino acids. Trimming at V came to 0 bases and at J to 7 bases, leaving 2 bases not matched to a gene.

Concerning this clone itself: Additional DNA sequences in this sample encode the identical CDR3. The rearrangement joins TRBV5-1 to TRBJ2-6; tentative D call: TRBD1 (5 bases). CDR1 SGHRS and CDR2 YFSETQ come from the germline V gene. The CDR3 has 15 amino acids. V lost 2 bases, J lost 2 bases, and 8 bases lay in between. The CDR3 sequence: CASSLTGPGANVLTF. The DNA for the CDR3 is TGCGCCAGCAGCTTAACAGGCCCTGGGGCCAACGTCCTGACTTTC.

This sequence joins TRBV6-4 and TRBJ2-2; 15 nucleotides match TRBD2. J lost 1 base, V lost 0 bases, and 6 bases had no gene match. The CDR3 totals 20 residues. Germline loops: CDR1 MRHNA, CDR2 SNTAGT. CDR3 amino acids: CASSDSPGLAGGGNTGELFF. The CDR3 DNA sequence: TGTGCCAGCAGTGACTCCCCGGGACTAGCGGGAGGAGGGAACACCGGGGAGCTGTTTTTT.